The 25 T cell receptor beta chains reported below all come from one sample, sequenced in a study of blood T cell repertoires in COVID-19. TCRdb's copy holds only in-frame clones and misses some; the assay was immunoSEQ multiplex PCR. Of about 240,000 clones in the sample, approximately 90% are singletons; the top ten hold approximately 4.1%. The sample was PBMCs or T cells enriched from blood (not recorded which). Receptors were obtained from a woman under 40 who had recovered from COVID-19.

The genes are TRBV11-3 and TRBJ2-2, with 7 bases identical to TRBD2. Germline CDR1 SGHNT, CDR2 YENEEA. The CDR3 sequence is 15 residues long. J was trimmed by 7 bases and V by 6 bases; bases with no gene match: 11. CDR3 sequence (DNA): TGTGCCAGCAGTCAGGCGGGAGCGTCGATCGGGGAGCTGTTTTTT. Its protein is CASSQAGASIGELFF.

The gene calls are TRBV24-1 and TRBJ2-1; TRBD2 agrees at 12 bases. The CDR3 length is 14 residues. Unmatched junction bases numbered 3, after V lost 9 bases and J lost 4 bases. Looked up from germline, CDR1 is KGHDR and CDR2 is SFDVKD. The CDR3 is CATQGLAGYNEQFF. In nucleotides, the CDR3 is TGTGCCACCCAGGGACTAGCGGGTTACAATGAGCAGTTCTTC.

V is TRBV25-1 and J is TRBJ1-1, with a possible D match to TRBD1 (5 bases). The CDR3 loop spans 14 amino acids. The germline gives CDR1 MGHDK, CDR2 SYGVNS. V lost 6 bases and J lost 8, with 19 bases in between. For the CDR3, the DNA is TGTGCCAGCAGCCACACAGGAGCTCGGGTAGAAGCTTTCTTT. The encoded protein is CASSHTGARVEAFF.

V is TRBV4-1 and J is TRBJ1-3, with a tentative D call TRBD1 (6 bases). Per germline, CDR1 MGHRA and CDR2 YSYEKL. The CDR3 has 18 amino acids. V was shortened by 2 bases and J by 0 bases, with 17 bases between the two germline ends. Here the CDR3 DNA reads TGCGCCAGCAGCCAACCCCGTTTAGCCAGGGGCTCTGGAAACACCATATATTTT. As protein: CASSQPRLARGSGNTIYF.

The chain couples TRBV19 to TRBJ1-6; TRBD1 might be the D (5 bases). The CDR3 runs to 12 residues. Germline CDR1 LNHDA, CDR2 SQIVND (reference sequence). V lost 6 bases, J lost 10 bases, and 10 bases lay in between. CDR3 coding DNA: TGTGCCAGTAGCTCAGGGTTCTCACCCCTCCACTTT. It specifies CASSSGFSPLHF.

The J gene is TRBJ2-7, the V gene TRBV29-1; unclear D gene. V was trimmed by 3 bases and J by 1 base, leaving 7 bases between them. The CDR3 spans 12 residues. Germline CDR1 SQVTM, CDR2 ANQGSEA. The CDR3 here is CSVDVSSYEQYF. In nucleotides, the CDR3 is TGCAGCGTTGACGTCAGTTCCTACGAGCAGTACTTC.

The CDR3 bases are TGCGCCAGCAGCGGGCCGGTCCAAGAGACCCAGTACTTC. This gives the protein CASSGPVQETQYF. The chain combines TRBV4-1 with TRBJ2-5; D gene unclear. The CDR3 contains 13 residues. Germline CDR1 reads MGHRA; CDR2 reads YSYEKL. Trimming removed 5 bases from V and 1 base from J, with 8 bases in between.

The chain links TRBV5-6 to TRBJ2-5; TRBD2 is a possible D gene (6 bases). The germline V gene encodes CDR1 SGHDT and CDR2 YYEEEE. CDR3 length equals 15 residues. Trimming left V 3 bases short and J 4 bases short, with 16 bases between. As DNA, the CDR3 is TGTGCCAGCAGCTGGGGGTCAGGGACTGGAGAGACCCAGTACTTC. It specifies CASSWGSGTGETQYF. Looking up the rest from reference TRBV5-6 and TRBJ2-5 gives the full variable domain: DAGVTQSPTHLIKTRGQQVTLRCSPKSGHDTVSWYQQALGQGPQFIFQYYEEEERQRGNFPDRFSGHQFPNYSSELNVNALLLGDSALYLCASSWGSGTGETQYFGPGTRLLVL.

The chain combines TRBV28 with TRBJ1-2; perhaps TRBD1 as D (5 bases). The CDR3 consists of 13 residues. Germline-derived CDR1 and CDR2 are MDHEN and SYDVKM. V lost 6 bases to trimming and J lost 5 bases, with 13 bases between them. The CDR3, as DNA: TGTGCCAGCAGCCCTCGACAGCTGTATGGCTACACCTTC. This codes for CASSPRQLYGYTF.

The chain joins TRBV29-1 to TRBJ1-1, with D maybe TRBD1 (6 bases). V lost 6 bases and J lost 3, with 23 bases in between. Germline CDR1 SQVTM, CDR2 ANQGSEA. CDR3 length: 16 residues. The CDR3 DNA is TGCAGCGTCCCCGAGATGGACAGAAAATTATACACTGAAGCTTTCTTT. Its protein product is CSVPEMDRKLYTEAFF.

The chain joins TRBV27 to TRBJ2-5, with D possibly TRBD2 on 6 matching bases. The CDR3 has 15 residues. Germline CDR1 and CDR2: MNHEY and SMNVEV (reference sequence). Trimming shortened V by 5 bases and J by 4 bases, and 17 bases separated the two germline ends. For the CDR3, the DNA is TGTGCCAGCAGTCTCCGGACGGGGAGGAGAGAGACCCAGTACTTC. Amino acids: CASSLRTGRRETQYF.

The rearrangement links TRBV4-3 to TRBJ2-7; 12 bases match TRBD2. The V gene's germline CDR1 is LGHNA and CDR2 YSLEER. The CDR3 contains 18 residues. V shed 0 bases, J shed 0 bases, and the junction held 6 bases outside the gene matches. CDR3 in amino acids: CASSQDRTSGISSYEQYF. The CDR3 bases are TGCGCCAGCAGCCAAGACCGGACTAGCGGGATTAGCTCCTACGAGCAGTACTTC.

CDR3 sequence: CASSLTVEANYGYTF. The CDR3, as DNA: TGTGCCAGCAGCTTAACGGTGGAGGCTAACTATGGCTACACCTTC. The V call is TRBV7-3, the J call TRBJ1-2; D is undetermined. Germline lookup yields CDR1 SGHTA and CDR2 FQGTGA. With 0 bases removed from V and 0 bases from J, the gap between germline ends came to 8 bases. This CDR3 has 15 residues.

The chain employs TRBV18 and TRBJ2-7; D possibly corresponds to TRBD1 (6 bases). CDR3 length: 15 amino acids. Looked up from germline, CDR1 is KGHSH and CDR2 is LQKENI. The V gene lost 4 bases and the J gene lost 0 bases, with 13 bases spanning the gap. The CDR3 is CASSRIQDSSYEQYF. DNA for the CDR3: TGTGCCAGCTCACGCATTCAGGACAGCTCCTACGAGCAGTACTTC.

This clone came up a few times. V gene TRBV7-2 combines with J gene TRBJ2-1; a weak D match, TRBD2 (6 bases). The V end lost 1 base, the J end lost 9 bases, and 16 bases lay between the germline ends. This CDR3 contains 15 residues. In germline, CDR1 is SGHTA, CDR2 FQGNSA. The CDR3 DNA reads TGTGCCAGCAGCTTAGTAGGCCTCGACGGGAGTGAGCAGTTCTTC. This gives the protein CASSLVGLDGSEQFF.

The V gene is TRBV4-1, the J gene TRBJ2-1, with 7 nucleotides matching TRBD1. The CDR3 covers 16 residues. J was trimmed by 3 bases and V by 2 bases; bases with no gene match: 7. In germline, CDR1 is MGHRA, CDR2 YSYEKL. The CDR3 is CASSQLPGQYYNEQFF. The CDR3 bases are TGCGCCAGCAGCCAACTTCCGGGACAGTACTACAATGAGCAGTTCTTC.

V gene TRBV6-5 combines with J gene TRBJ1-1; TRBD1 aligns across 8 bases. The CDR3 has 14 amino acids. The ends lost 4 bases at V and 4 bases at J; junction bases unmatched: 5. CDR1 is MNHEY, CDR2 SVGAGI, per germline. CDR3 region: CASSSPDRGTEAFF. The DNA for the CDR3 is TGTGCCAGCAGTTCTCCTGACAGGGGCACTGAAGCTTTCTTT.

This sequence joins TRBV3-1 (or the pseudogene TRBV3-2) and TRBJ1-5; D possibly corresponds to TRBD1 (5 bases). Trimming pared 4 bases from V and 5 bases from J, leaving 15 bases between. This CDR3 contains 15 residues. CDR1 and CDR2 from the germline V gene are LGHDT and YNNKEL (reference sequence). This chain's CDR3 is CASSPSTGGYQPQHF. CDR3 sequence (DNA): TGTGCCAGCAGCCCCAGTACCGGGGGGTATCAGCCCCAGCATTTT.

The rearrangement uses TRBV28 and TRBJ1-5, with D possibly matching TRBD1 (5 bases). Germline V gene sequence: CDR1 MDHEN, CDR2 SYDVKM. With 5 bases removed from V and 2 bases from J, the gap between germline ends came to 16 bases. The CDR3 loop spans 16 amino acids. CDR3 coding DNA: TGTGCCAGCAGTCCTACGACAGAGATGCGCAATCAGCCCCAGCATTTT. It codes for CASSPTTEMRNQPQHF.

The chain combines TRBV7-2 with TRBJ2-5; D gene unclear. There are 13 residues in the CDR3. From germline, CDR1 is SGHTA and CDR2 FQGNSA. Trimming left V 4 bases short and J 2 bases short, with 8 bases between. In DNA, the CDR3 is TGTGCCAGCAGCTCAACTCGTCAAGAGACCCAGTACTTC. Protein: CASSSTRQETQYF.

This clone appeared a single time. The rearrangement uses TRBV7-9 and TRBJ2-7, with 14 bases fitting TRBD2. This CDR3 is 16 amino acids long. Germline loops: CDR1 SEHNR, CDR2 FQNEAQ (reference sequence). The V gene end was trimmed by 5 bases and the J gene end by 9 bases; junction bases not matched to a gene: 12. The CDR3 here is CASSSLSGTSGSWQYF. DNA of the CDR3: TGTGCCAGCAGCAGTCTTTCTGGGACTAGCGGGAGTTGGCAGTACTTC.

This clone was seen once. The V gene is TRBV11-3, the J gene TRBJ2-7, with 7 bases fitting TRBD1. CDR1 is SGHNT and CDR2 is YENEEA in the germline V gene. The CDR3 is 14 residues long. The J segment lost 5 bases and the V segment lost 1 base, leaving 5 bases of the junction unmatched. In DNA form, the CDR3 reads TGTGCCAGCAGCTTAGGCAGGGGGTCAAACGAGCAGTACTTC. It codes for CASSLGRGSNEQYF.

The chain has TRBV28 and TRBJ2-2, with D maybe TRBD2 (7 bases). Trimming shortened V by 9 bases and J by 3 bases, and 20 bases separated the two germline ends. Per the germline V gene, CDR1 is MDHEN and CDR2 is SYDVKM. The CDR3 totals 16 residues. For the CDR3, the DNA is TGTGCCAGTCGAAGTTCGGGGGGCAGGGACACCGGGGAGCTGTTTTTT. Translated, it gives CASRSSGGRDTGELFF.

V is TRBV28 and J is TRBJ1-1, with 9 positions matching TRBD1. V dropped 5 bases and J dropped 5; count of bases not matched to a gene: 9. Germline CDR1 MDHEN, CDR2 SYDVKM. CDR3 length: 15 amino acids. CDR3 region: CASSPNRGQGTEAFF. The CDR3 DNA reads as TGTGCCAGCAGTCCAAACAGGGGGCAAGGGACTGAAGCTTTCTTT.

The gene calls are TRBV10-3 and TRBJ2-5, with D tentatively TRBD1 (5 bases). Trimming cost V 4 bases and J 1 base, with 7 bases left between them. The CDR3 totals 13 residues. CDR1 and CDR2 (germline): ENHRY, SYGVKD. As DNA, the CDR3 is TGTGCCATCAGTGTTCAGGGCCAAGAGACCCAGTACTTC. Protein sequence: CAISVQGQETQYF.